This T cell receptor (beta chain) was captured by sequencing in a study of blood T cell repertoires in COVID-19. This clone has only a few counts. The CDR3 spans 16 residues. From germline, CDR1 is KGHSH and CDR2 LQKENI. V was trimmed by 4 bases and J by 0 bases, leaving 12 bases between them. Authors' methods: Cell counts per sample came from amplifying reference gene primers. The repertoire was sequenced with immunoSEQ multiplex PCR; TCRdb's copy has only in-frame clones and lacks some. For V, J and clone size, that table is used; D and trimming come from the DNA. The table shows about 180,000 clones, with about 91% occurring only once.

The sequence came from a woman in her thirties with acute or convalescent COVID-19. The sequenced material came from peripheral blood. The chain is built from TRBV18 and TRBJ2-2, with D possibly matching TRBD1 (6 bases). The CDR3 spells CASSQQGIANTGELFF. The CDR3 nucleotides are TGTGCCAGCTCACAACAGGGTATCGCGAACACCGGGGAGCTGTTTTTT. The full variable domain, completed using reference TRBV18 and TRBJ2-2, is NAGVMQNPRHLVRRRGQEARLRCSPMKGHSHVYWYRQLPEEGLKFMVYLQKENIIDESGMPKERFSAEFPKEGPSILRIQQVVRGDSAAYFCASSQQGIANTGELFFGEGSRLTVL.